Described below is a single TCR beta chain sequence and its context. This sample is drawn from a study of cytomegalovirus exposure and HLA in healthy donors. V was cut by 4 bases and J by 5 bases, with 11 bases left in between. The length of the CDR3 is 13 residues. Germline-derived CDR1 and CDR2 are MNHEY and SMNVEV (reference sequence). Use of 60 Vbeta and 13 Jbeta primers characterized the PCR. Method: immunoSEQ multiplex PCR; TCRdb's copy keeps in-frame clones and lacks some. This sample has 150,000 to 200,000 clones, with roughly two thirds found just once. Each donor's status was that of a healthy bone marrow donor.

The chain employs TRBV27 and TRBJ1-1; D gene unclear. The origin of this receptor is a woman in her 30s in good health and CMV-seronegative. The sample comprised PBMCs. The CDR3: CASSYARSTEAFF. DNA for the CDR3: TGTGCCAGCAGTTATGCCCGGTCGACTGAAGCTTTCTTT.